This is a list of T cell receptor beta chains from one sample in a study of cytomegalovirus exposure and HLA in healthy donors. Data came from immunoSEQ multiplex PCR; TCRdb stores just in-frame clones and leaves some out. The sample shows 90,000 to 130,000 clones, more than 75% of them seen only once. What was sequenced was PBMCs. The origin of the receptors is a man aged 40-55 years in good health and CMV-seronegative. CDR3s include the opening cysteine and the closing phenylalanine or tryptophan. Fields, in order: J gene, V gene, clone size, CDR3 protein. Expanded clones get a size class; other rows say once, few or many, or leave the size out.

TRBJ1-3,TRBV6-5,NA,CASSYTRGAGNTIYF
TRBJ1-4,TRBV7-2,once,CASSGRQGSNEKLFF
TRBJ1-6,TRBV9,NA,CASKQGPSYNSPLHF
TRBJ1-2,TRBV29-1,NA,CSVSLGNYGYTF
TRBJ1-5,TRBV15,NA,CATSRVDRGVDQPQHF
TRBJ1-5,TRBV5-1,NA,CASSLDGNQPQHF
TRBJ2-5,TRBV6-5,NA,CASSLGQGKEQYF
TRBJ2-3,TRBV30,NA,CAWNRADTQYF
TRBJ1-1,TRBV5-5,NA,CASSRNRDRLVGAFF
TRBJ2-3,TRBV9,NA,CASSVGVAGTDTQYF
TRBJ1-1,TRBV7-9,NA,CASSSPLNTEAFF
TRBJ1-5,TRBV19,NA,CASRDGNQPQHF
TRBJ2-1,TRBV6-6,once,CASSNLLAGGYNEQFF
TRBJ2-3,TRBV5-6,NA,CASGDISTDTQYF
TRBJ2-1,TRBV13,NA,CASSLLTSGANEQFF
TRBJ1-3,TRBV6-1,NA,CASSEKRQASGNTIYF
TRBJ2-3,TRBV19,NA,CASRRGGRAGTDTQYF
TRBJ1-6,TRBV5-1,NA,CASSDFSGGANNSPLHF
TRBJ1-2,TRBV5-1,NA,CASSLGTAHGYTF
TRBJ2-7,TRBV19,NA,CASSTRQGSYEQYF
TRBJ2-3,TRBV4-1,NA,CASSPRGQGIADTQYF
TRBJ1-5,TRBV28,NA,CASSPQTGRGNQPQHF
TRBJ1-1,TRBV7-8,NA,CASSLYRDTEAFF
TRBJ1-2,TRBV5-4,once,CASSPLREYGYTF
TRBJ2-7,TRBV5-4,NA,CASSLSLERTHEQYF
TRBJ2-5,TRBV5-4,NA,CASSSIGRAETQYF
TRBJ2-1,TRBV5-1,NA,CASSLRGSEQFF
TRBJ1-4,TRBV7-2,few,CASSLAGAGNEKLFF
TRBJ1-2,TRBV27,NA,CASSLSRSGSYGYTF
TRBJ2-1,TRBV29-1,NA,CSVSRVSNEQFF
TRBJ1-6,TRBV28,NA,CASSSSSPLHF
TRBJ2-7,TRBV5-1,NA,CASSTTPGTGAGEQYF
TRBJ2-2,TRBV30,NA,CAWSSGVNTGELFF